The 18 T cell receptor beta chains reported below all come from one sample, sequenced in a study of somatic mutations in cytotoxic T cells in rheumatoid arthritis. Libraries were prepared by immunoSEQ multiplex PCR; TCRdb keeps only in-frame clonotypes and omits some of them. The sample includes 5,600 or so clones, roughly 80% of them seen just once. The sequenced material came from CD8+ T cells sorted from blood. The source of these receptors is an adult with rheumatoid arthritis.

Here the CDR3 reads CASSLRRGSYNSPLHF. In DNA form, the CDR3 reads TGTGCCAGCAGTTTACGCAGGGGGTCCTATAATTCACCCCTCCACTTT. The genes are TRBV27 and TRBJ1-6, with 7 bases lining up with TRBD1. The length of the CDR3 is 16 residues. Germline assignment: CDR1 MNHEY and CDR2 SMNVEV (reference sequence). The V and J ends lost 2 bases and 1 base, in that order; junction bases with no gene match: 2.

This rearrangement joins TRBV7-9 to TRBJ1-5, with a possible D match to TRBD1 (6 bases). The CDR3 runs 18 residues. Germline V gene lookup returns CDR1 SEHNR and CDR2 FQNEAQ (reference sequence). The germline V and J ends were trimmed by 6 bases and 0 bases, with 21 bases remaining between them. This CDR3 is CASSQTIKGGDSNQPQHF. In nucleotides, the CDR3 is TGTGCCAGCAGTCAGACCATAAAGGGGGGGGATAGCAATCAGCCCCAGCATTTT. The full variable domain, rest sourced from reference TRBV7-9 and TRBJ1-5, is DTGVSQNPRHKITKRGQNVTFRCDPISEHNRLYWYRQTLGQGPEFLTYFQNEAQLEKSRLLSDRFSAERPKGSFSTLEIQRTEQGDSAMYLCASSQTIKGGDSNQPQHFGDGTRLSIL.

This clone was recorded only once. The genes are TRBV20-1 and TRBJ2-2; no firm D call. This CDR3 has 11 amino acids. Germline CDR1 DFQATT, CDR2 SNEGSKA (reference sequence). Trimming pared 5 bases from V and 6 bases from J, leaving 7 bases between. The CDR3 region has the DNA TGCAGTGCTCCTCAAGCCGGGGAGCTGTTTTTT. Protein: CSAPQAGELFF.

The CDR3 sequence is CASSGEASGTDTQYF. The CDR3 bases are TGTGCCAGCAGTGGAGAGGCTAGCGGCACAGATACGCAGTATTTT. The V gene is TRBV6-4, the J gene TRBJ2-3; D might be TRBD2 (6 bases). Germline loops: CDR1 MRHNA, CDR2 SNTAGT. V lost 4 bases, J lost 1 base, and 12 bases lay in between. The CDR3 is 15 residues long.

This chain connects TRBV7-2 to TRBJ2-1, with D perhaps TRBD2 (6 bases). The CDR3 consists of 16 residues. Germline CDR1 reads SGHTA; CDR2 reads FQGNSA. V lost 2 bases, J lost 6 bases, and 17 bases lay in between. CDR3 nucleotides: TGTGCCAGCAGCTTAAACGGGGGTGGCCGGGGCAATGAGCAGTTCTTC. Its translation is CASSLNGGGRGNEQFF.

The chain has TRBV5-4 and TRBJ1-2; no firm D call. The germline V and J ends were trimmed by 2 bases and 5 bases, with 13 bases remaining between them. This CDR3 has 14 amino acids. The germline V gene encodes CDR1 SGHNT and CDR2 YYREEE (reference sequence). The CDR3 loop reads CASSFLVIDYGYTF. The CDR3 bases are TGTGCCAGCAGCTTTCTGGTCATTGATTATGGCTACACCTTC.

This chain connects TRBV6-4 to TRBJ2-3; 9 positions match TRBD2. This CDR3 comprises 16 residues. V was pared by 0 bases and J by 5 bases, with 6 bases of the junction left unmatched. Germline loops: CDR1 MRHNA, CDR2 SNTAGT. The CDR3 sequence is CASSDSAGGNQDTQYF. Here the CDR3 DNA reads TGTGCCAGCAGTGACTCGGCGGGAGGGAATCAAGATACGCAGTATTTT.

This clone has just one count. The chain links TRBV15 to TRBJ1-6, with D hard to call. The germline V gene has CDR1 LNHNV and CDR2 YYDKDF (reference sequence). The V end lost 1 base, the J end lost 4 bases, and 5 bases lay between the germline ends. The CDR3 covers 14 residues. CDR3 bases: TGTGCCACCAGCAGAGTGGGTTATAATTCACCCCTCCACTTT. Translating it yields CATSRVGYNSPLHF.

This clone was observed a single time. This sequence joins TRBV2 and TRBJ1-2; 7 positions agree with TRBD1. The CDR3 totals 14 residues. The V gene end was trimmed by 7 bases and the J gene end by 4 bases; junction bases not matched to a gene: 9. Germline assignment: CDR1 SNHLY and CDR2 FYNNEI. CDR3 bases: TGTGCCAGCAAAGAAGGGGGCGGGGGCTATGGCTACACCTTC. It codes for CASKEGGGGYGYTF.

This chain uses TRBV6-1 with TRBJ1-1, with unresolved D. V was clipped by 0 bases and J by 0 bases, with 8 bases between them. CDR3 length: 15 amino acids. CDR1 is MNHNS and CDR2 is SASEGT in the germline V gene. The CDR3 is CASSEAGSMNTEAFF. Written as DNA, the CDR3 is TGTGCCAGCAGTGAAGCTGGTTCCATGAACACTGAAGCTTTCTTT.

This clone was seen more than once but under ten times. The V and J genes are TRBV7-9 and TRBJ2-1; 7 positions match TRBD2. The CDR3 runs 14 residues. Germline V gene lookup returns CDR1 SEHNR and CDR2 FQNEAQ (reference sequence). DNA of the CDR3: TGTGCTTCCCTCCTAGCGGCCTCCTACAATGAGCAGTTCTTC. Protein: CASLLAASYNEQFF.

The chain recombines TRBV14 with TRBJ2-7, with no clear D. CDR1 and CDR2 from the germline V gene are SGHDN and FVKESK. This CDR3 spans 11 amino acids. Trimming shortened V by 5 bases and J by 4 bases, and 6 bases separated the two germline ends. The chain's CDR3 is CASSSAYEQYF. The CDR3, as DNA: TGTGCCAGCAGCTCCGCGTACGAGCAGTACTTC.

V gene TRBV5-6 combines with J gene TRBJ1-1, with D maybe TRBD1 (6 bases). V was shortened by 2 bases and J by 1 base, with 15 bases between the two germline ends. This CDR3 contains 16 residues. The germline V gene encodes CDR1 SGHDT and CDR2 YYEEEE. In DNA form, the CDR3 reads TGTGCCAGCAGCTTAGCGATGTGGGGGCAGAACACTGAAGCTTTCTTT. It yields the protein CASSLAMWGQNTEAFF.

This clone has a single count. The V and J genes are TRBV4-3 and TRBJ2-7; D is possibly TRBD2 (5 bases). CDR1 and CDR2 (germline): LGHNA, YSLEER. Trimming left V 3 bases short and J 1 base short, with 19 bases between. The CDR3 loop spans 17 amino acids. CDR3 loop: CASSHPRREAASYEQYF. In nucleotides, the CDR3 is TGCGCCAGCAGCCATCCCCGCCGAGAAGCGGCTTCCTACGAGCAGTACTTC.

The V and J genes are TRBV7-9 and TRBJ2-7; D might be TRBD2 (6 bases). Germline assignment: CDR1 SEHNR and CDR2 FQNEAQ (reference sequence). Trimming cost V 4 bases and J 7 bases, with 23 bases left between them. The CDR3 loop spans 16 amino acids. The chain's CDR3 is CASSSSTGEGAREQYF. The CDR3 nucleotides are TGTGCCAGCAGCTCGAGTACGGGGGAAGGGGCTCGGGAGCAGTACTTC.

The chain carries TRBV28 and TRBJ2-2, with no clear D. The CDR3 consists of 14 residues. The V gene lost 1 base and the J gene lost 7 bases, with 10 bases spanning the gap. Germline-derived CDR1 and CDR2 are MDHEN and SYDVKM. CDR3 sequence reads: CASSLLRRVGELFF. In nucleotides, the CDR3 is TGTGCCAGCAGTTTATTGCGCCGGGTCGGGGAGCTGTTTTTT.

The chain employs TRBV28 and TRBJ2-2; TRBD2 agrees at 10 bases. Germline V gives CDR1 MDHEN, CDR2 SYDVKM. This CDR3 region has 14 residues. With 7 bases clipped from V and 6 bases from J, the junction kept 5 bases outside the gene matches. The CDR3: CASKGTSDAGELFF. The CDR3 DNA reads as TGTGCCAGCAAAGGGACTAGCGATGCCGGGGAGCTGTTTTTT.

This clone was detected only once. The gene calls are TRBV28 and TRBJ2-1; 11 bases match TRBD2. The V gene's germline CDR1 is MDHEN and CDR2 SYDVKM. The V gene end was trimmed by 5 bases and the J gene end by 5 bases; junction bases not matched to a gene: 8. The CDR3 length is 16 residues. CDR3 sequence: CASSPGTSGINNEQFF. The CDR3 nucleotides are TGTGCCAGCAGTCCCGGGACTAGCGGCATAAACAATGAGCAGTTCTTC.